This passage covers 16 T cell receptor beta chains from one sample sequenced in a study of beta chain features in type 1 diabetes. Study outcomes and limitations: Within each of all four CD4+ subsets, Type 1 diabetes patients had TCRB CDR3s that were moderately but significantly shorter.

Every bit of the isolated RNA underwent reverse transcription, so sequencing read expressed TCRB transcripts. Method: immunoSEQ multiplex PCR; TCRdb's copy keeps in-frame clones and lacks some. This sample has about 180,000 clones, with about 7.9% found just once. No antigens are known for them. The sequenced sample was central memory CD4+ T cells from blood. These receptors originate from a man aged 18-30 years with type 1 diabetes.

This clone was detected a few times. CDR3 sequence (DNA): TGTGCCACCAGCAGAGATAGGAACAGCCAGTTCTTC. Its translation is CATSRDRNSQFF. The V call is TRBV15, the J call TRBJ2-1, with unresolved D. V was trimmed by 0 bases and J by 13 bases, leaving 10 bases between them. Germline-derived CDR1 and CDR2 are LNHNV and YYDKDF (reference sequence). The CDR3 covers 12 residues.

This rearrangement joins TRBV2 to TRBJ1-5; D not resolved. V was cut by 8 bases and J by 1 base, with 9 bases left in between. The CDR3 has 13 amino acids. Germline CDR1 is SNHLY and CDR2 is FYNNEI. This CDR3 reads CASRRESNQPQHF. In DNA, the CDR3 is TGTGCCAGCCGGCGGGAGAGCAATCAGCCCCAGCATTTT.

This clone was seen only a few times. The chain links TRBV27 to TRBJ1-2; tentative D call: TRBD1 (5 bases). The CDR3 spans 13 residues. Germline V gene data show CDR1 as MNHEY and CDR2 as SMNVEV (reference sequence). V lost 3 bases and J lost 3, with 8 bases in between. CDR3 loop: CASSFQGDYGYTF. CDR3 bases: TGTGCCAGCAGTTTTCAAGGGGACTATGGCTACACCTTC.

CDR3 sequence reads: CASSISSGSGTDTQYF. CDR3 in DNA: TGTGCCAGCAGCATATCAAGCGGGAGTGGCACAGATACGCAGTATTTT. The gene calls are TRBV11-3 and TRBJ2-3, with 8 nucleotides matching TRBD2. The germline V gene encodes CDR1 SGHNT and CDR2 YENEEA. V shed 5 bases, J shed 1 base, and the junction held 8 bases outside the gene matches. The CDR3 runs to 16 residues.

Here the CDR3 reads CASSIGGPPGSYNEQFF. CDR3 DNA sequence: TGTGCCAGTAGTATAGGAGGGCCTCCGGGCTCCTACAATGAGCAGTTCTTC. V gene TRBV19 combines with J gene TRBJ2-1; perhaps TRBD2 as D (5 bases). The CDR3 loop spans 17 amino acids. CDR1 is LNHDA and CDR2 is SQIVND in the germline V gene (reference sequence). The V gene lost 1 base and the J gene lost 0 bases, with 13 bases spanning the gap.

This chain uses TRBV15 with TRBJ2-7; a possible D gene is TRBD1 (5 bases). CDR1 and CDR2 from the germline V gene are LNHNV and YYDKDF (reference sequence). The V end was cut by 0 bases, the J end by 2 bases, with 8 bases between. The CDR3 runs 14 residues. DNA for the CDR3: TGTGCCACCAGCAGAGATCCAGGGCCCTACGAGCAGTACTTC. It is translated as CATSRDPGPYEQYF.

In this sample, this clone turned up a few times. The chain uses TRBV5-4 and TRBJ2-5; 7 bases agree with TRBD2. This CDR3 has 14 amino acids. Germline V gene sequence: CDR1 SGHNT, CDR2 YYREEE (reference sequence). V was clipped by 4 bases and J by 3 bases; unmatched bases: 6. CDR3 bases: TGTGCCAGCAGCCCCGGTGGGACTAAAGAGACCCAGTACTTC. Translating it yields CASSPGGTKETQYF.

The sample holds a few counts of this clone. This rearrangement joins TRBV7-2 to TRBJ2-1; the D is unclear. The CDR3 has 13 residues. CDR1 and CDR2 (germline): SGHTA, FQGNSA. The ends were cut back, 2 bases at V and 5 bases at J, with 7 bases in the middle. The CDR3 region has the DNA TGTGCCAGCAGCTTAAACAGAAACAATGAGCAGTTCTTC. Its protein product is CASSLNRNNEQFF.

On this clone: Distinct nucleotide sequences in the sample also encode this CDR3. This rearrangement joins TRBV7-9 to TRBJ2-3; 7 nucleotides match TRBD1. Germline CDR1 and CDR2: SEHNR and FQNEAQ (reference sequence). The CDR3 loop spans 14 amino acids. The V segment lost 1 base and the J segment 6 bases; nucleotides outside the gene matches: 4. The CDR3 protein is CASSLDTGADTQYF. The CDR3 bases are TGTGCCAGCAGCTTAGACACAGGGGCGGATACGCAGTATTTT.

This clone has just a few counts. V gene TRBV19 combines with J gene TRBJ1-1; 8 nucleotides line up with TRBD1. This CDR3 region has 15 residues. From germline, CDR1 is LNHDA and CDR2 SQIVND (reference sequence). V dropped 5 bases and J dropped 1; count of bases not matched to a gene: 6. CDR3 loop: CASSDRGTGNTEAFF. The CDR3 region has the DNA TGTGCCAGTAGTGACCGCGGGACAGGGAACACTGAAGCTTTCTTT.

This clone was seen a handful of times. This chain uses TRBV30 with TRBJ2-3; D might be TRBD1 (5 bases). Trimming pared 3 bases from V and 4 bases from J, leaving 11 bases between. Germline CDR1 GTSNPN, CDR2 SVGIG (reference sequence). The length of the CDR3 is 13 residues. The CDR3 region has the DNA TGTGCCTGGAGGGTCCAGGGTGCAGATACGCAGTATTTT. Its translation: CAWRVQGADTQYF.

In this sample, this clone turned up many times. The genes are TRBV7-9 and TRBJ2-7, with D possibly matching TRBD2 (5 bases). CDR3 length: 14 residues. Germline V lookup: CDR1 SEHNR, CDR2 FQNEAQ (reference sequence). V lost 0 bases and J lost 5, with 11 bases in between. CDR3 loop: CASSLAGASDEQYF. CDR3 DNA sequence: TGTGCCAGCAGCTTAGCGGGAGCTTCGGACGAGCAGTACTTC.

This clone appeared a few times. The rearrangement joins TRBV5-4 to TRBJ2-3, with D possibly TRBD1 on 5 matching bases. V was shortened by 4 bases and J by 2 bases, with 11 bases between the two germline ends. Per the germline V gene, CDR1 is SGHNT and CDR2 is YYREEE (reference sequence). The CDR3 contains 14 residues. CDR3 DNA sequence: TGTGCCAGCAGCCCCAGGGCGTCCACAGATACGCAGTATTTT. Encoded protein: CASSPRASTDTQYF.

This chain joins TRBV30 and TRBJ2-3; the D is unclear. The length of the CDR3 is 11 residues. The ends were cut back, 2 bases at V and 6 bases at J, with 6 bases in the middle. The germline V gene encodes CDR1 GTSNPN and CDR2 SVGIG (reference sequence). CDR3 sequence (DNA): TGTGCCTGGAGTCTGGGCGATACGCAGTATTTT. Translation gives CAWSLGDTQYF. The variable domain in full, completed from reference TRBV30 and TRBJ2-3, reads SQTIHQWPATLVQPVGSPLSLECTVEGTSNPNLYWYRQAAGRGLQLLFYSVGIGQISSEVPQNLSASRPQDRQFILSSKKLLLSDSGFYLCAWSLGDTQYFGPGTRLTVL.

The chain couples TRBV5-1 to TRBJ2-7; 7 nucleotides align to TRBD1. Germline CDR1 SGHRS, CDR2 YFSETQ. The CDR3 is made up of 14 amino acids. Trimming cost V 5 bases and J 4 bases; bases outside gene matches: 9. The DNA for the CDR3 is TGCGCCAGCAGTTTGACAGGGTCGGAATACGAGCAGTACTTC. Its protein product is CASSLTGSEYEQYF.

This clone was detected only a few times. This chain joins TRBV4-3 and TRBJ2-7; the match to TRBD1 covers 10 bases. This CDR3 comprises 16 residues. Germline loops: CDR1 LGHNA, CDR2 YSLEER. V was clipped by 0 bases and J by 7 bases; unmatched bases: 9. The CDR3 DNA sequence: TGCGCCAGCAGCCAAGATCTGACAGGGGGCAGGAGGGAGCAGTACTTC. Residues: CASSQDLTGGRREQYF.